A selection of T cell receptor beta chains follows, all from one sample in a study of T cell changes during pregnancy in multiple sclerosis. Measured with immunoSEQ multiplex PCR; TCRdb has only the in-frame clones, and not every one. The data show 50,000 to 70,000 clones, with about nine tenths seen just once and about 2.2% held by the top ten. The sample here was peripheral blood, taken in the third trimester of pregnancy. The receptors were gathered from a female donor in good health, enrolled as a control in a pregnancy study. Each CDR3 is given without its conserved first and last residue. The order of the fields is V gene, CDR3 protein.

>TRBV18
ASSPPSSGQGYEQY
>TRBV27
ASSFIRDRDNSPLH
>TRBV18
ASSRGTGYEQY
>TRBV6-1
ASSHPGQGAWELF
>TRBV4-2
ASSQGLAGVEGYNEQF
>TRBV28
ASSFLSSGGGFETQY
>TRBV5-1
ASSLEAARTEAF
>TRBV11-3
ASSFWRGGFETQY
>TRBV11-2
ASSLGSSGGRGEKLF
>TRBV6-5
ASKRGGGGNQPQH
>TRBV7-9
ASSLGKGAHGYT
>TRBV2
ASSVDYLSGYT
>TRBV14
ASSPRGRAKNIQY
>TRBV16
ASSQSTNQPQH
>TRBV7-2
ASSFRGLNTGELF
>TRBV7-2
ASTLTGKNTGELF
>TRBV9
ASSPQGYGDGYT
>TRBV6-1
ASSDFRRFNEKLF
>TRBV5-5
ASRSDGEYSGANVLT
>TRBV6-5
ASSYYRGAYEQY
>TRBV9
ASSVGPAGNTIY
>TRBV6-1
ASGWGVLDSPLH
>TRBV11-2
ASSRGTSGGPTDTQY
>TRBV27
ATRQFRNSPLH
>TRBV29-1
SVAGTSGRYNTDTQY
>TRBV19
ASSIDRGNTGELF
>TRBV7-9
ASSLGTGINQPQH
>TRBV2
ASSETGYNEQF
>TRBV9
ASSVGGLAPYEQY
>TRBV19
ASSQVYTEAF
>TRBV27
ASSFSGNTEAF
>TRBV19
ASSMTSGSYEQY
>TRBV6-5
ASTGYYEQY
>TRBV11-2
ASSFQRGTNEKLF
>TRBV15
ATSRDLSGDRVNEQY
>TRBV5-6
ASSSPTGSGNTIY
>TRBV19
ASTVGGVSTEAF
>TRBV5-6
ASSLFLNRDRYNEQF
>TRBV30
AGTGDANTGELF
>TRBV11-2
ASSYRRDFASYNEQF
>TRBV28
ASSLPKNRVDGKQY